One sample yielded the 22 T cell receptor beta chains listed below, sequenced in a study of shared clonotypes between healthy human individuals. Assay: immunoSEQ multiplex PCR; the TCRdb copy retains only in-frame clones and omits some. The sample records around 2.5 million clones, approximately 94% being singletons. The sequenced sample consisted of naive CD4+ T cells from PBMCs. As for subset: CD45RA+ positively selected. The receptors were sampled from a young man in good health. Some clones in this sample may be carry-over from other donors' samples.

The chain joins TRBV27 to TRBJ2-7; D possibly matches TRBD1 or TRBD2 (5 bases each). Trimming took 6 bases from V and 4 from J, leaving 13 bases between them. Looked up from germline, CDR1 is MNHEY and CDR2 is SMNVEV (reference sequence). The CDR3 has 13 amino acids. The CDR3 nucleotides are TGTGCCAGCAGCCGGGGCCCGGCTTACGAGCAGTACTTC. This encodes CASSRGPAYEQYF.

The rearrangement uses TRBV5-1 and TRBJ2-5; 9 nucleotides align to TRBD1. Trimming removed 4 bases from V and 2 bases from J; junction bases left unmatched: 6. CDR1 is SGHRS, CDR2 YFSETQ, per germline. There are 15 residues in the CDR3. The DNA for the CDR3 is TGCGCCAGCAGCCTGACAGGGGGGCTACAAGAGACCCAGTACTTC. It is translated as CASSLTGGLQETQYF.

This sequence joins TRBV19 and TRBJ2-3, with D possibly being TRBD1 (5 bases). CDR1 and CDR2 from the germline V gene are LNHDA and SQIVND (reference sequence). The CDR3 extends over 13 amino acids. Between the trimmed V and J ends, which lost 8 bases and 3 bases, there was a span of 12 bases. The CDR3 bases are TGTGCCAGTGCCGTACAGGTTACAGATACGCAGTATTTT. Translated, it gives CASAVQVTDTQYF. The entire variable domain, with the rest obtained from reference TRBV19 and TRBJ2-3, is as follows: DGGITQSPKYLFRKEGQNVTLSCEQNLNHDAMYWYRQDPGQGLRLIYYSQIVNDFQKGDIAEGYSVSREKKESFPLTVTSAQKNPTAFYLCASAVQVTDTQYFGPGTRLTVL.

This chain uses TRBV18 with TRBJ2-5, with D perhaps TRBD1 (5 bases). In germline, CDR1 is KGHSH, CDR2 LQKENI. V lost 0 bases and J lost 5, with 16 bases in between. The CDR3 sequence is 16 residues long. CDR3: CASSPPSAGLGETQYF. Written as DNA, the CDR3 is TGTGCCAGCTCACCACCCTCCGCAGGGCTGGGGGAGACCCAGTACTTC.

The V gene is TRBV7-6, the J gene TRBJ2-5, with TRBD2 identical over 7 bases. CDR3 length equals 14 residues. CDR1 SGHVS and CDR2 FNYEAQ come from the germline V gene. The trim removed 5 bases at V and 4 bases at J, leaving 7 bases unmatched. CDR3 nucleotide sequence: TGTGCCAGCAGCCTTCGACGGGAGGCAGAGACCCAGTACTTC. Amino acids: CASSLRREAETQYF. Variable domain in full (rest from reference TRBV7-6 and TRBJ2-5): GAGVSQSPRYKVTKRGQDVALRCDPISGHVSLYWYRQALGQGPEFLTYFNYEAQQDKSGLPNDRFSAERPEGSISTLTIQRTEQRDSAMYRCASSLRREAETQYFGPGTRLLVL.

The CDR3 coding sequence is TGCGCCAGCAGCTATGGACAGGGGGCTGGAAACACCATATATTTT. It is translated as CASSYGQGAGNTIYF. V is TRBV5-1 and J is TRBJ1-3; 10 nucleotides line up with TRBD1. Per the germline V gene, CDR1 is SGHRS and CDR2 is YFSETQ. V was clipped by 3 bases and J by 2 bases; unmatched bases: 2. The CDR3 covers 15 residues.

This chain joins TRBV6-5 and TRBJ2-7, with 9 bases lining up with TRBD2. V lost 7 bases and J lost 6; bases outside the gene matches: 10. The germline V gene has CDR1 MNHEY and CDR2 SVGAGI. This CDR3 comprises 14 residues. This CDR3 is CASTSGGTAGEQYF. The CDR3 bases are TGTGCCAGCACCAGCGGGGGGACGGCCGGCGAGCAGTACTTC.

With respect to this clone: This sample includes further DNA sequences coding for the same CDR3. The chain links TRBV11-3 to TRBJ2-3; unclear D gene. The CDR3 spans 14 residues. Deletions cut 4 bases from V and 0 bases from J, with 8 bases between. Germline-derived CDR1 and CDR2 are SGHNT and YENEEA. CDR3 in amino acids: CASSSGTSTDTQYF. Written as DNA, the CDR3 is TGTGCCAGCAGCTCGGGCACTAGCACAGATACGCAGTATTTT.

V and J are TRBV12-2 and TRBJ2-3; the D call in the table, TRBD2, was not verified against the DNA. TRBV12-2 is reported as a pseudogene. CDR3 length: 17 amino acids. The CDR3 reads CASRPRGGRGGADTQYF. CDR3 coding DNA: TGTGCAAGTCGCCCTAGAGGCGGGAGAGGTGGGGCAGATACGCAGTATTTT.

The chain carries TRBV5-5 and TRBJ2-3; D gene uncertain. The germline V and J ends were trimmed by 2 bases and 0 bases, with 10 bases remaining between them. The CDR3 has 15 residues. The V gene's germline CDR1 is SGHKS and CDR2 YYEKEE (reference sequence). The CDR3 sequence is CASSFRRPSTDTQYF. In DNA form, the CDR3 reads TGTGCCAGCAGCTTCCGGAGACCTAGCACAGATACGCAGTATTTT. The full variable domain, with the rest looked up from reference TRBV5-5 and TRBJ2-3, is DAGVTQSPTHLIKTRGQQVTLRCSPISGHKSVSWYQQVLGQGPQFIFQYYEKEERGRGNFPDRFSARQFPNYSSELNVNALLLGDSALYLCASSFRRPSTDTQYFGPGTRLTVL.

In this sample, this clone turned up once. J is TRBJ2-4 and V is TRBV28; 7 bases are a match to TRBD1. V was pared by 5 bases and J by 1 base, with 11 bases of the junction left unmatched. Germline values: CDR1 MDHEN, CDR2 SYDVKM. The CDR3 sequence is 17 residues long. CDR3 coding DNA: TGTGCCAGCAGTCCCACCCGGACAGGATGGGCCAAAAACATTCAGTACTTC. It encodes CASSPTRTGWAKNIQYF.

The chain couples TRBV28 to TRBJ2-7, with 9 bases fitting TRBD2. Germline V gene lookup returns CDR1 MDHEN and CDR2 SYDVKM. The CDR3 sequence is 14 residues long. V shed 4 bases and J 2 bases; nucleotides not matched to a gene: 3. The CDR3 is CASSSSGKTYEQYF. DNA for the CDR3: TGTGCCAGCAGTTCTAGCGGGAAGACCTACGAGCAGTACTTC.

V and J are TRBV10-3 and TRBJ2-1; TRBD1 agrees at 7 bases. Germline lookup yields CDR1 ENHRY and CDR2 SYGVKD. The V gene end was trimmed by 0 bases and the J gene end by 3 bases; junction bases not matched to a gene: 2. CDR3 length equals 15 residues. This chain's CDR3 is CAISESGQVYNEQFF. The CDR3 coding sequence is TGTGCCATCAGTGAGTCAGGACAGGTCTACAATGAGCAGTTCTTC.

This chain connects TRBV5-1 to TRBJ1-1; 12 nucleotides agree with TRBD1. This CDR3 spans 16 amino acids. J lost 3 bases, V lost 4 bases, and 7 bases had no gene match. The V gene's germline CDR1 is SGHRS and CDR2 YFSETQ. CDR3 region: CASSRGQGALDTEAFF. The CDR3 DNA follows: TGCGCCAGCAGCCGGGGACAGGGGGCCCTAGACACTGAAGCTTTCTTT.

The chain combines TRBV19 with TRBJ2-5; 13 bases line up with TRBD2. The CDR3 runs 15 residues. The V gene's germline CDR1 is LNHDA and CDR2 SQIVND (reference sequence). V trimming: 8 bases; J trimming: 2 bases; junction bases outside the gene matches: 5. In nucleotides, the CDR3 is TGTGCCAGTGGCCCGGGACTAGCGGGGCAAGAGACCCAGTACTTC. Translating gives CASGPGLAGQETQYF.

V usage is TRBV5-1 and J usage is TRBJ1-4; 7 bases are shared with TRBD1. Per germline, CDR1 SGHRS and CDR2 YFSETQ. V dropped 4 bases and J dropped 4; count of bases not matched to a gene: 4. The CDR3 has 14 residues. CDR3 coding DNA: TGCGCCAGCAGCGTACAGGGGTATAATGAAAAACTGTTTTTT. Translating it yields CASSVQGYNEKLFF.

The V gene is TRBV29-1, the J gene TRBJ1-1, with D perhaps matching TRBD1 (5 bases). The V gene's germline CDR1 is SQVTM and CDR2 ANQGSEA. The CDR3 extends over 13 amino acids. The V end lost 2 bases, the J end lost 0 bases, and 7 bases lay between the germline ends. The CDR3 DNA is TGCAGCGTTGAAAACAGGATGAACACTGAAGCTTTCTTT. This codes for CSVENRMNTEAFF.

This clone appeared a single time. The gene calls are TRBV9 and TRBJ1-2, with TRBD1 matching 9 bases. Trimming removed 3 bases from V and 9 bases from J; junction bases left unmatched: 9. The germline gives CDR1 SGDLS, CDR2 YYNGEE. The CDR3 is made up of 14 amino acids. CDR3 DNA: TGTGCCAGCAGCGGGGTCGGGACAGGGATCCGCTACACCTTC. Protein sequence: CASSGVGTGIRYTF.

The chain employs TRBV7-8 and TRBJ1-1; tentatively, D is TRBD1 (5 bases). Trimming left V 3 bases short and J 4 bases short, with 12 bases between. The CDR3 has 14 residues. Germline loops: CDR1 SGHVS, CDR2 FQNEAQ. The CDR3, as DNA: TGTGCCAGCAGCTTGGGGCTAAGGGCCACTGAAGCTTTCTTT. Encoded protein: CASSLGLRATEAFF. The full variable domain, completed using reference TRBV7-8 and TRBJ1-1, is GAGVSQSPRYKVAKRGQDVALRCDPISGHVSLFWYQQALGQGPEFLTYFQNEAQLDKSGLPSDRFFAERPEGSVSTLKIQRTQQEDSAVYLCASSLGLRATEAFFGQGTRLTVV.

The chain couples TRBV5-5 to TRBJ2-1; maybe TRBD2 (6 bases). The CDR3 is 14 residues long. Between the trimmed V and J ends, which lost 2 bases and 2 bases, there was a span of 8 bases. Germline CDR1 is SGHKS and CDR2 is YYEKEE (reference sequence). Written as DNA, the CDR3 is TGTGCCAGCAGCTTCGGGGGAACCTACAATGAGCAGTTCTTC. As protein: CASSFGGTYNEQFF.

The chain has TRBV2 and TRBJ1-5, with D maybe TRBD1 (5 bases). CDR1 is SNHLY and CDR2 is FYNNEI in the germline V gene. The CDR3 spans 15 residues. V was cut by 8 bases and J by 4 bases, with 18 bases left in between. CDR3 sequence reads: CASGYWTRTNQPQHF. The CDR3 nucleotides read TGTGCCAGCGGATACTGGACACGGACGAATCAGCCCCAGCATTTT.

V gene TRBV7-9 combines with J gene TRBJ2-1, with TRBD2 identical over 8 bases. The CDR3 is made up of 14 amino acids. CDR1 is SEHNR and CDR2 is FQNEAQ in the germline V gene (reference sequence). V was pared by 3 bases and J by 8 bases, with 6 bases of the junction left unmatched. CDR3 in amino acids: CASSFTSGGDEQFF. The CDR3 nucleotides read TGTGCCAGCAGCTTTACTAGCGGTGGGGATGAGCAGTTCTTC. Full variable domain (outside the CDR3, taken from reference TRBV7-9 and TRBJ2-1): DTGVSQNPRHKITKRGQNVTFRCDPISEHNRLYWYRQTLGQGPEFLTYFQNEAQLEKSRLLSDRFSAERPKGSFSTLEIQRTEQGDSAMYLCASSFTSGGDEQFFGPGTRLTVL.